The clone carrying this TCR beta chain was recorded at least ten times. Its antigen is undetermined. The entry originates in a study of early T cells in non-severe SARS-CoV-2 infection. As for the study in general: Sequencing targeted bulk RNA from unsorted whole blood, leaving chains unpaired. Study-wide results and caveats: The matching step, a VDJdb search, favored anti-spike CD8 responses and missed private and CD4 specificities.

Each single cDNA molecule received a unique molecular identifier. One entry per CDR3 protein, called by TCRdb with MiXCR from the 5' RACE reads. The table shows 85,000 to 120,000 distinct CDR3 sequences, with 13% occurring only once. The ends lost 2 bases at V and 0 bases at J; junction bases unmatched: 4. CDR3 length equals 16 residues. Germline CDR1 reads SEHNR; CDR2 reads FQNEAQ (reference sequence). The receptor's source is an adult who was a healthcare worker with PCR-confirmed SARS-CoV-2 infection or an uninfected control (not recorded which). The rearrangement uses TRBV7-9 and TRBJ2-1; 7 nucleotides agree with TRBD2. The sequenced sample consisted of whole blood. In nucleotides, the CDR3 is TGTGCCAGCAGCTTATGGCTAGCGGTCTCCTACAATGAGCAGTTCTTC. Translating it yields CASSLWLAVSYNEQFF.